This T cell receptor (beta chain) was identified during a study of control samples from healthy donors and cancer patients. Clones were read by immunoSEQ multiplex PCR, and TCRdb kept only the in-frame ones, dropping some. Of some 41,000 clones listed, over 75% are singletons. The clonotype originates from an older woman with lung cancer. Sequenced material: PBMCs.

The CDR3 DNA reads as TGTGCCAGCAGCGCATCCGGGACAGGGATAGAAAAACTGTTTTTT. It yields the protein CASSASGTGIEKLFF. The V call is TRBV9, the J call TRBJ1-4; 9 bases align to TRBD1. The CDR3 length is 15 residues. Germline CDR1 and CDR2: SGDLS and YYNGEE. V shed 3 bases, J shed 8 bases, and the junction held 8 bases outside the gene matches.